The sequence of this T cell receptor (beta chain) was determined in a study of blood T cell repertoires in COVID-19. Study overall: The United States, Italy and Spain supplied acute and convalescent COVID-19 samples. Sample material is recorded as cDNA or gDNA derived from T cells, B-cell-depleted T cells, or PBMCs.

With V trimmed by 6 bases and J by 12 bases, 18 bases remained unmatched. This CDR3 has 15 residues. Germline-derived CDR1 and CDR2 are SQVTM and ANQGSEA. Per the original data handling: From reference gene primer amplification, estimates of nucleated cell counts were derived. Profiled with immunoSEQ multiplex PCR; TCRdb holds only in-frame clones, not every one. V and J calls and clone size are as listed in that table; D and trimming were resolved from the DNA. In the table there are around 270,000 clones, around 87% of which are singletons. The V call is TRBV29-1, the J call TRBJ2-1, with TRBD2 matching 9 bases. The sample comprised peripheral blood. The receptor was isolated from a woman in her forties or fifties with acute or convalescent COVID-19. The CDR3 region is CSVHSGGLVPQGQFF. CDR3 sequence (DNA): TGCAGCGTCCATAGCGGGGGACTAGTCCCGCAGGGGCAGTTCTTC.